These 14 T cell receptor beta chains were all obtained from the same sample, sequenced in a study of T cells after yellow fever vaccination. One entry per CDR3 protein, called by TCRdb with MiXCR from the 5' RACE reads. Of a few hundred thousand distinct CDR3 sequences in the sample, 17% were seen once. The input for sequencing was PBMCs, taken 4 to 6 days after the first yellow fever vaccination. The source is a man between 18 and 29 years old who received the YFV17D yellow fever vaccine.

This clonotype has just a few counts. The chain is built from TRBV4-3 and TRBJ2-2; D is uncertain. From germline, CDR1 is LGHNA and CDR2 YSLEER. CDR3 length equals 17 residues. Trimming took 0 bases from V and 1 from J, leaving 12 bases between them. DNA of the CDR3: TGCGCCAGCAGCCAAGATCTCTACAGTCAGAACACCGGGGAGCTGTTTTTT. This sequence encodes CASSQDLYSQNTGELFF.

The chain links TRBV3-1 to TRBJ2-7; no clear D gene. The CDR3 length is 12 residues. The V end lost 1 base, the J end lost 7 bases, and 8 bases lay between the germline ends. The germline V gene encodes CDR1 LGHDT and CDR2 YNNKEL (reference sequence). The CDR3 nucleotides read TGTGCCAGCAGCCAAGGGTCGTGGGAGCAGTACTTC. This encodes CASSQGSWEQYF.

V and J are TRBV5-1 and TRBJ2-7; TRBD1 might be the D (5 bases). This CDR3 has 14 residues. Germline lookup yields CDR1 SGHRS and CDR2 YFSETQ. The V gene lost 7 bases and the J gene lost 5 bases, with 19 bases spanning the gap. CDR3 amino acids: CASGTQGGLDEQYF. CDR3 in DNA: TGCGCCAGCGGCACCCAGGGTGGGTTAGACGAGCAGTACTTC.

This clonotype was seen more than once but under ten times. The chain employs TRBV7-9 and TRBJ1-5; TRBD1 matches at 8 bases. This CDR3 comprises 13 residues. Germline V lookup: CDR1 SEHNR, CDR2 FQNEAQ (reference sequence). J gave up 6 bases and V 5 bases, and 3 bases lay outside the gene matches. CDR3 region: CASSRDRTQPQHF. The CDR3 DNA reads TGTGCCAGCAGCCGGGACAGGACTCAGCCCCAGCATTTT.

This clonotype was counted only a few times. The chain uses TRBV9 and TRBJ2-3; 8 nucleotides match TRBD2. CDR3 length: 15 residues. V was pared by 3 bases and J by 5 bases, with 8 bases of the junction left unmatched. Germline V CDR1 and CDR2: SGDLS, YYNGEE. The CDR3 nucleotides read TGTGCCAGCAGCGGTAGAGCGGGGGAGCTAGATACGCAGTATTTT. Protein sequence: CASSGRAGELDTQYF.

This clonotype was counted only a few times. This chain connects TRBV12-3 or TRBV12-4 to TRBJ1-4; D not certain. The V gene lost 0 bases and the J gene lost 12 bases, with 11 bases spanning the gap. This CDR3 contains 13 residues. CDR3 protein: CASSLAQERELFF. The CDR3 DNA reads TGTGCCAGCAGTTTAGCCCAGGAGAGGGAACTGTTTTTT.

In its sample, this clonotype was seen a few times. The chain uses TRBV11-2 and TRBJ2-3; D might be TRBD1 (6 bases). The germline V gene has CDR1 SGHAT and CDR2 FQNNGV. Deletions cut 2 bases from V and 2 bases from J, with 11 bases between. This CDR3 comprises 15 residues. The CDR3 sequence is CASSLFTGSTDTQYF. CDR3 in DNA: TGTGCCAGCAGCTTATTCACAGGGTCCACAGATACGCAGTATTTT.

V is TRBV7-9 and J is TRBJ2-1; 10 bases agree with TRBD2. Trimming removed 1 base from V and 5 bases from J; junction bases left unmatched: 5. This CDR3 is 16 amino acids long. Per germline, CDR1 SEHNR and CDR2 FQNEAQ (reference sequence). CDR3 coding DNA: TGTGCCAGCAGCTTAGGGGAGCGGGGGGGCCACAATGAGCAGTTCTTC. It is translated as CASSLGERGGHNEQFF.

In this sample, this clonotype turned up once. The rearrangement joins TRBV21-1 to TRBJ1-4; no check of the table's D call, TRBD1, against the DNA was made. TRBV21-1 is described as a pseudogene. This CDR3 contains 16 residues. CDR3 in amino acids: CASSTPGRRINEKLFF. DNA of the CDR3: TGTGCCAGCAGCACACCGGGACGCAGGATTAATGAAAAACTGTTTTTT.

In its sample, this clonotype was seen a few times. V usage is TRBV3-1 and J usage is TRBJ2-2; 7 bases map to TRBD2. In germline, CDR1 is LGHDT, CDR2 YNNKEL (reference sequence). The CDR3 covers 14 residues. V gave up 6 bases and J gave up 2 bases; unmatched junction bases: 3. The CDR3 DNA reads as TGTGCCAGCAGTCGGGACTATAACACCGGGGAGCTGTTTTTT. Translation: CASSRDYNTGELFF.

The V call is TRBV20-1, the J call TRBJ1-4; 7 nucleotides align to TRBD1. The CDR3 has 14 residues. Germline CDR1 reads DFQATT; CDR2 reads SNEGSKA (reference sequence). V lost 2 bases to trimming and J lost 2 bases; unmatched junction nucleotides: 2. This CDR3 reads CSARRDSTNEKLFF. The CDR3 nucleotides are TGCAGTGCTAGACGGGACAGCACTAATGAAAAACTGTTTTTT.

The V and J genes are TRBV19 and TRBJ1-1; D possibly corresponds to TRBD1 (5 bases). V was clipped by 3 bases and J by 1 base, with 9 bases between them. Germline CDR1 reads LNHDA; CDR2 reads SQIVND (reference sequence). This CDR3 has 14 residues. The CDR3 DNA reads TGTGCCAGTAGTATTCGAACAGGGAACACTGAAGCTTTCTTT. This codes for CASSIRTGNTEAFF.

The chain couples TRBV4-2 to TRBJ2-2, with 7 positions matching TRBD1. The CDR3 is made up of 16 amino acids. V lost 4 bases, J lost 5 bases, and 10 bases stayed unmatched. The germline gives CDR1 LGHNA, CDR2 YNFKEQ. The CDR3 DNA reads as TGTGCCAGCAGCCTGGGCTGGACAGGCGCTACCGGGGAGCTGTTTTTT. Residues: CASSLGWTGATGELFF.

This chain joins TRBV28 and TRBJ2-1; a possible D gene is TRBD1 (5 bases). The CDR3 sequence is 15 residues long. In germline, CDR1 is MDHEN, CDR2 SYDVKM. Trimming removed 5 bases at V and 5 bases at J, with 16 bases between. CDR3 residues: CASSLGDSINNEQFF. CDR3 DNA: TGTGCCAGCAGTCTCGGAGACAGCATTAACAATGAGCAGTTCTTC.